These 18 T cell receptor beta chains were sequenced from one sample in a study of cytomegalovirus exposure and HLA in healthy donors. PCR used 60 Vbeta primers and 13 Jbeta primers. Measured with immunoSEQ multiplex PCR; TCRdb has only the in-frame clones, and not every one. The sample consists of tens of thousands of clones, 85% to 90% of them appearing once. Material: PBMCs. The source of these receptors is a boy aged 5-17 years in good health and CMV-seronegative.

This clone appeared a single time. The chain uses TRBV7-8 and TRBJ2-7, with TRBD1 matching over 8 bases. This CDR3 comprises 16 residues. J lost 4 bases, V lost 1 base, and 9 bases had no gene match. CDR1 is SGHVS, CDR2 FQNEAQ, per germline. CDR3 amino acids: CASSLGPGQGQYEQYF. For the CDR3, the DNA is TGTGCCAGCAGCTTAGGTCCCGGACAGGGTCAGTACGAGCAGTACTTC.

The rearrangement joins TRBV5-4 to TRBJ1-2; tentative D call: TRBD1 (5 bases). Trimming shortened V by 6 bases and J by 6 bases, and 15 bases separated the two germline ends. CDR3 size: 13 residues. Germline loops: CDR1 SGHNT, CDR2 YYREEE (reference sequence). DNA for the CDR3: TGTGCCAGCATCCCCCCAGGGTCGGATGGCTACACCTTC. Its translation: CASIPPGSDGYTF.

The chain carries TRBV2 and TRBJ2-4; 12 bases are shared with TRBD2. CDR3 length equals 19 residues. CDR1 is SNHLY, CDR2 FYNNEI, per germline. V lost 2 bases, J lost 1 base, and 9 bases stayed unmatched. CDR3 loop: CASSERLAGGPFAKNIQYF. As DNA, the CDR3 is TGTGCCAGCAGTGAACGCCTAGCGGGGGGGCCCTTTGCCAAAAACATTCAGTACTTC.

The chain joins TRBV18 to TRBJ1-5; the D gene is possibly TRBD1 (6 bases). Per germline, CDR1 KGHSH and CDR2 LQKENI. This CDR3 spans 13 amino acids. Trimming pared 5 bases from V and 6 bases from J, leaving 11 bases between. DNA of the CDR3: TGTGCCAGCTCAAATAACAGGGTTCAGCCCCAGCATTTT. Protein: CASSNNRVQPQHF.

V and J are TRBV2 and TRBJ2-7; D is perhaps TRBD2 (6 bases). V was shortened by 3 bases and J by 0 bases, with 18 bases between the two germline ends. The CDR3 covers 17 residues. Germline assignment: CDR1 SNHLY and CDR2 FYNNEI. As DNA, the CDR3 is TGTGCCAGCAGTGACGGGACTCTCAGAACCTACTCCTACGAGCAGTACTTC. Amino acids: CASSDGTLRTYSYEQYF.

In nucleotides, the CDR3 is TGTGCCAGCAGCTCCCTGGGACACCTGGAGAACACCATATATTTT. It translates to CASSSLGHLENTIYF. The chain carries TRBV7-8 and TRBJ1-3; maybe TRBD1 (6 bases). Germline CDR1 SGHVS, CDR2 FQNEAQ. V was clipped by 4 bases and J by 7 bases, with 17 bases between them. The CDR3 runs 15 residues. Looking up the rest from reference TRBV7-8 and TRBJ1-3 gives the full variable domain: GAGVSQSPRYKVAKRGQDVALRCDPISGHVSLFWYQQALGQGPEFLTYFQNEAQLDKSGLPSDRFFAERPEGSVSTLKIQRTQQEDSAVYLCASSSLGHLENTIYFGEGSWLTVV.

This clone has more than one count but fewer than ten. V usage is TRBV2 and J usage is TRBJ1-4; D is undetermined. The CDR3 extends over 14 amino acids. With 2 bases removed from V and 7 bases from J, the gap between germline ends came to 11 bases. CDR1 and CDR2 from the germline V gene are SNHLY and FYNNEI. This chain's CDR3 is CASSEREPGEKLFF. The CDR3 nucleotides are TGTGCCAGCAGTGAACGGGAGCCAGGTGAAAAACTGTTTTTT.

CDR3 in DNA: TGTGCCAGCAATTGGGGGGGTAGGGACACTGAAGCTTTCTTT. This codes for CASNWGGRDTEAFF. The V gene is TRBV4-2, the J gene TRBJ1-1, with a possible D match to TRBD1 (5 bases). The CDR3 sequence is 14 residues long. Per the germline V gene, CDR1 is LGHNA and CDR2 is YNFKEQ. V lost 7 bases, J lost 3 bases, and 15 bases lay in between.

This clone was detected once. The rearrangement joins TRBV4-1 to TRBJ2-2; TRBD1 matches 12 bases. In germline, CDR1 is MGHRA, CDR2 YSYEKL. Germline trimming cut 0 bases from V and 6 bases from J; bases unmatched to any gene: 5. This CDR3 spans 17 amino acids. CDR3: CASSQEAGQGASGELFF. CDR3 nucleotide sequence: TGCGCCAGCAGCCAAGAGGCGGGACAGGGGGCGTCCGGGGAGCTGTTTTTT.

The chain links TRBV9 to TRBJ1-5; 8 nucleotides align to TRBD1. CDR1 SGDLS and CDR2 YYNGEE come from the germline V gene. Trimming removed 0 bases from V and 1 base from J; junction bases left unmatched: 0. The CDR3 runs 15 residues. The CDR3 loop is CASSVGTGSNQPQHF. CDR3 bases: TGTGCCAGCAGCGTAGGGACAGGGAGCAATCAGCCCCAGCATTTT.

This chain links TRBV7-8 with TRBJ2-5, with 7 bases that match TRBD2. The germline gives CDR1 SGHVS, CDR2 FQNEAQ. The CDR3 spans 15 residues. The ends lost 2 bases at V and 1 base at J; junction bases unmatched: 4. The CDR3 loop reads CASSLSGGLQETQYF. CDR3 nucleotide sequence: TGTGCCAGCAGCTTATCGGGAGGACTCCAAGAGACCCAGTACTTC.

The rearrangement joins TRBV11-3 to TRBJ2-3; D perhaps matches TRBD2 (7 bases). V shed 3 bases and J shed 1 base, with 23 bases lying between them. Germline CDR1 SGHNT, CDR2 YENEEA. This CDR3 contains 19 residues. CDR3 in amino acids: CASSFGTSEGGPGTDTQYF. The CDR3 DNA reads TGTGCCAGCAGCTTTGGGACCTCGGAGGGGGGGCCAGGCACAGATACGCAGTATTTT.

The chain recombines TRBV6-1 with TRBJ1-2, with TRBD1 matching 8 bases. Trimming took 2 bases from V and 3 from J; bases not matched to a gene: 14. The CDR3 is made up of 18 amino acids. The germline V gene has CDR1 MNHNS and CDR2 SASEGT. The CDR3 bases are TGTGCCAGCAGTGAATGGGGGGCAGGGGGCGCGAGCGACTATGGCTACACCTTC. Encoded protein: CASSEWGAGGASDYGYTF.

The CDR3 nucleotides read TGTGCCAGTAACAGGGGTACATATGGCTACACCTTC. It is translated as CASNRGTYGYTF. This chain joins TRBV21-1 and TRBJ1-2; TRBD1 is taken as the D call from the table, unchecked against the DNA. TRBV21-1 is a known pseudogene. CDR3 length: 12 amino acids.

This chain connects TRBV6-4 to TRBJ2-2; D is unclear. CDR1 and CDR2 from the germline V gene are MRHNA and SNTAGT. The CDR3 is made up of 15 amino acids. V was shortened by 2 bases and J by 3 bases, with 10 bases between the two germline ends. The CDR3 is CASSDSFLDTGELFF. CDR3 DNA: TGTGCCAGCAGTGACAGCTTCCTGGACACCGGGGAGCTGTTTTTT.

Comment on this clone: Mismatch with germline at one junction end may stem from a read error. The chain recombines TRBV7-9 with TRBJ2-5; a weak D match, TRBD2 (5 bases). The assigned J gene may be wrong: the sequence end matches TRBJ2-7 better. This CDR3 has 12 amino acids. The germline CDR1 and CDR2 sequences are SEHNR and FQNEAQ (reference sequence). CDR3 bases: TGTTCCAGCAGCTTTGACTACTACGAGCAGTACTTC. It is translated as CSSSFDYYEQYF.

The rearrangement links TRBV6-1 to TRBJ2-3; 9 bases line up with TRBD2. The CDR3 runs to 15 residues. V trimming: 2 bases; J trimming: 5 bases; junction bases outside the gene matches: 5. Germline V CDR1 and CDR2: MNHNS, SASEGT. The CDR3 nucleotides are TGTGCCAGCAGTGAAACGGGCGGGGGGGTAGATACGCAGTATTTT. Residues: CASSETGGGVDTQYF.

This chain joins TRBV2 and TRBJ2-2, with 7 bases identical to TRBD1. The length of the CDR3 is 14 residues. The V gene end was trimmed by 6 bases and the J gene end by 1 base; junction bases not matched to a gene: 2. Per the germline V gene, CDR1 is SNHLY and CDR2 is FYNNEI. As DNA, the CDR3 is TGTGCCAGCAGGGGACAGATGAACACCGGGGAGCTGTTTTTT. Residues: CASRGQMNTGELFF. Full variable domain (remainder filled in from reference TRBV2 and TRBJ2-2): EPEVTQTPSHQVTQMGQEVILRCVPISNHLYFYWYRQILGQKVEFLVSFYNNEISEKSEIFDDQFSVERPDGSNFTLKIRSTKLEDSAMYFCASRGQMNTGELFFGEGSRLTVL.